Listed below are T cell receptor beta chains from one sample, sequenced in a study of T cell responses to AZD1222 COVID-19 vaccine. Profiling relied on immunoSEQ multiplex PCR, and the TCRdb table lists in-frame clones only, not all of them. The profile covers about 45,000 clones, with roughly 75% appearing a single time and about 3.8% taken by the ten largest. The material sequenced was peripheral blood, taken on day 0 of AZD1222 vaccination. The source of these receptors is an adult in good health. CDR3s include the opening cysteine and the closing phenylalanine or tryptophan. A D gene is named only where the DNA matches it firmly. The listing skips clone size in some rows; elsewhere it reads once, few, many or a size class.

j_gene | v_gene | d_gene | abundance | CDR3aa | CDR3nt
TRBJ2-1 | TRBV7-2 | NA | few | CASSLVAVPYNEQFF | TGTGCCAGCAGCTTAGTTGCAGTTCCCTACAATGAGCAGTTCTTC
TRBJ2-3 | TRBV12-5 | NA | NA | CASGFPTGGAAMDTQYF | TGTGCTAGTGGTTTCCCTACGGGGGGCGCTGCAATGGATACGCAGTATTTT
TRBJ1-1 | TRBV5-1 | NA | NA | CASSLGGTSNTEAFF | TGCGCCAGCAGCTTGGGAGGGACATCAAACACTGAAGCTTTCTTT
TRBJ1-4 | TRBV4-3 | NA | few | CASSQDRQINEKLFF | TGCGCCAGCAGCCAAGATAGGCAGATTAATGAAAAACTGTTTTTT
TRBJ2-2 | TRBV5-4 | NA | NA | CASSSGRNGELFF | TGTGCCAGCAGCTCGGGTCGAAACGGGGAGCTGTTTTTT
TRBJ1-5 | TRBV6-2/TRBV6-3 | NA | NA | CASSRDTGGQPQHF | TGTGCCAGCAGCAGAGACACCGGGGGTCAGCCCCAGCATTTT
TRBJ1-1 | TRBV7-9 | TRBD1 | few | CASSKWTGMFGTEAFF | TGTGCCAGCAGCAAATGGACAGGGATGTTTGGCACTGAAGCTTTCTTT
TRBJ1-2 | TRBV6-5 | NA | once | CASSKLDRGWRDYTF | TGTGCCAGCAGTAAATTGGACCGTGGGTGGCGTGACTACACCTTC
TRBJ2-3 | TRBV7-9 | NA | NA | CASRPAGAEDTQYF | TGTGCCAGCAGACCCGCGGGGGCCGAAGATACGCAGTATTTT
TRBJ2-2 | TRBV7-2 | NA | NA | CASIPGRGNTGELFF | TGTGCCAGCATCCCAGGACGAGGGAACACCGGGGAGCTGTTTTTT
TRBJ2-3 | TRBV29-1 | NA | NA | CSAFGGVTDTQYF | TGCAGCGCTTTCGGTGGTGTCACAGATACGCAGTATTTT
TRBJ1-1 | TRBV4-1 | NA | NA | CASSHPLGSGSEAFF | TGCGCCAGCAGCCATCCCCTCGGGTCTGGTTCTGAAGCTTTCTTT
TRBJ1-1 | TRBV18 | NA | once | CASSPSTGDEAFF | TGTGCCAGCTCACCATCGACAGGAGATGAAGCTTTCTTT
TRBJ1-4 | TRBV19 | NA | NA | CASSIDVFEKLFF | TGTGCCAGTAGTATAGATGTCTTCGAAAAACTGTTTTTT
TRBJ2-5 | TRBV29-1 | NA | NA | CSTDRIGTVQETQYF | TGCAGCACCGACCGGATTGGGACGGTACAAGAGACCCAGTACTTC
TRBJ1-2 | TRBV21-1 | NA | NA | CASQRDITNYGYTF | TGTGCCAGCCAAAGGGATATCACTAACTATGGCTACACCTTC
TRBJ2-7 | TRBV6-1 | TRBD1 | NA | CASSEEGQGYYEQYF | TGTGCCAGCAGTGAAGAGGGACAGGGGTACTACGAGCAGTACTTC